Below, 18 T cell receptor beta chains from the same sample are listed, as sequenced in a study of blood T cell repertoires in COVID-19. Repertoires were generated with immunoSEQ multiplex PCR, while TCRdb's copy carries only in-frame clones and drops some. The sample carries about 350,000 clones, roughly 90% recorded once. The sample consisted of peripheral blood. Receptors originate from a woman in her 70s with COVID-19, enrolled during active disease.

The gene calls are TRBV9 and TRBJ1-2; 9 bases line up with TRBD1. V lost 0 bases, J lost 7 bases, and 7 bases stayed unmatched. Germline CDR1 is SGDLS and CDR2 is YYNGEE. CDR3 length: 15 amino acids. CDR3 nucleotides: TGTGCCAGCAGCGTAGACGGACAGGGGTATAGTGGCTACACCTTC. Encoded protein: CASSVDGQGYSGYTF.

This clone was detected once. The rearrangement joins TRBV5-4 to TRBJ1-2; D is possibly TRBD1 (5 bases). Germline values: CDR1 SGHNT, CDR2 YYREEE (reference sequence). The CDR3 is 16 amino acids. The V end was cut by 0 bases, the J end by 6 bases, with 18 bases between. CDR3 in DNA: TGTGCCAGCAGCTTGGCGGCCCCTACCAGGGTTGATGGCTACACCTTC. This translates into CASSLAAPTRVDGYTF.

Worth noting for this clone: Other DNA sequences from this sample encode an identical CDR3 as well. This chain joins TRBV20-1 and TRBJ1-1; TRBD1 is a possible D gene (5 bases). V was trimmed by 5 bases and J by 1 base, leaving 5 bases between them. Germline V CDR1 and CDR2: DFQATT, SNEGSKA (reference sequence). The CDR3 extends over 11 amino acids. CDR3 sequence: CSAQGNTEAFF. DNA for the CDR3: TGCAGTGCTCAGGGGAACACTGAAGCTTTCTTT.

CDR3 DNA sequence: TGTGCCAGCAGCTTACTCCTGAGGGACAAGTTTAACACTGAAGCTTTCTTT. This codes for CASSLLLRDKFNTEAFF. This chain connects TRBV7-3 to TRBJ1-1; tentative D call: TRBD1 (6 bases). V lost 2 bases to trimming and J lost 2 bases, with 18 bases between them. CDR3 length: 17 amino acids. Germline CDR1 reads SGHTA; CDR2 reads FQGTGA.

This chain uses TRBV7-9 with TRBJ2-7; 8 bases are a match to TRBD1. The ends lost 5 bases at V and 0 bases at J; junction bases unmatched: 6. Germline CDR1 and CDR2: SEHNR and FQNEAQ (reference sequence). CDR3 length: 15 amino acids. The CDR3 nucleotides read TGTGCCAGCAGCCAAGGGACAGGCCCCTCCTACGAGCAGTACTTC. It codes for CASSQGTGPSYEQYF.

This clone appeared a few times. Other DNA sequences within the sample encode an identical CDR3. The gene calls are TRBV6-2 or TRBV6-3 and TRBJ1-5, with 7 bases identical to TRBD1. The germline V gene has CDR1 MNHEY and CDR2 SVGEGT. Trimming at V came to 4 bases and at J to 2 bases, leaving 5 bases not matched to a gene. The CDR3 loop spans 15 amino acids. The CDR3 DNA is TGTGCCAGCAGTTTGACAGGGCAGGGCAATCAGCCCCAGCATTTT. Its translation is CASSLTGQGNQPQHF.

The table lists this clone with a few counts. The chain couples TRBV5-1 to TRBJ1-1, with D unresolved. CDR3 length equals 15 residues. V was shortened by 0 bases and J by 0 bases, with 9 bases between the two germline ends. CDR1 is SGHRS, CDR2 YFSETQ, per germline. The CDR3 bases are TGCGCCAGCAGCTTGGAATCCCCCATGAACACTGAAGCTTTCTTT. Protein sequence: CASSLESPMNTEAFF.

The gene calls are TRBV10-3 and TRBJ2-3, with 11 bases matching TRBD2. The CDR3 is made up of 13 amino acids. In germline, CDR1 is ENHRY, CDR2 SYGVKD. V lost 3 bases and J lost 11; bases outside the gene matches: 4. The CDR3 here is CAISDTTSGEQYF. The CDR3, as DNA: TGTGCCATCAGTGATACGACTAGCGGGGAGCAGTATTTT.

The CDR3 sequence is CAAGGGDEQYF. The DNA of the CDR3 is TGTGCAGCAGGAGGGGGCGACGAGCAGTACTTC. V and J are TRBV30 and TRBJ2-7, with D tentatively TRBD1 (7 bases). CDR1 is GTSNPN, CDR2 SVGIG, per germline (reference sequence). The CDR3 runs 11 residues.

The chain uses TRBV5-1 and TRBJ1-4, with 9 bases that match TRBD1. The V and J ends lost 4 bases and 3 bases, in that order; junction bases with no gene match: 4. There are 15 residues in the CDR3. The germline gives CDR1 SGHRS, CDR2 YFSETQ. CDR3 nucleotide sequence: TGCGCCAGCAGCCCGGACAGGGGTTCTAATGAAAAACTGTTTTTT. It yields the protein CASSPDRGSNEKLFF.

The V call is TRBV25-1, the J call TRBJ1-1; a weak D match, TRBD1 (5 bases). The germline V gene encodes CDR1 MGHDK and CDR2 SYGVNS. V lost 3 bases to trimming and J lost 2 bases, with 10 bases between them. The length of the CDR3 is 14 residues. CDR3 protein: CASSERQGNTEAFF. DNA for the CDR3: TGTGCCAGCAGTGAGAGGCAGGGAAACACTGAAGCTTTCTTT.

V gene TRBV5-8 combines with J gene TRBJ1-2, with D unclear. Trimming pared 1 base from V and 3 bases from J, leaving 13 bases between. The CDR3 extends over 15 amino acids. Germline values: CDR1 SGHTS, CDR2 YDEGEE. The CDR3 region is CASSLRPYSHYGYTF. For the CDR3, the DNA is TGTGCCAGCAGCTTGCGTCCCTATTCCCACTATGGCTACACCTTC. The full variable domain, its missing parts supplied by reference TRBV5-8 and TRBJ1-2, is EAGVTQSPTHLIKTRGQQATLRCSPISGHTSVYWYQQALGLGLQFLLWYDEGEERNRGNFPPRFSGRQFPNYSSELNVNALELEDSALYLCASSLRPYSHYGYTFGSGTRLTVV.

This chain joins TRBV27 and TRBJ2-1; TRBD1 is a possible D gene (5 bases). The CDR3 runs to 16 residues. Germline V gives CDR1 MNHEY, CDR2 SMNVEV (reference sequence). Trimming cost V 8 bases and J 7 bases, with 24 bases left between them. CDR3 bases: TGTGCCAGCGGGTTCCTTATCGGAGAGAAGGGGAATGAGCAGTTCTTC. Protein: CASGFLIGEKGNEQFF.

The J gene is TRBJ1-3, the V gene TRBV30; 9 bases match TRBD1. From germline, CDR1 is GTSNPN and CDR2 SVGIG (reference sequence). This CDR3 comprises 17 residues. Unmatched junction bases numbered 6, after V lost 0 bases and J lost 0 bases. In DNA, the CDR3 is TGTGCCTGGAGTGTAACGACAGGGGGTTACTCTGGAAACACCATATATTTT. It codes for CAWSVTTGGYSGNTIYF.

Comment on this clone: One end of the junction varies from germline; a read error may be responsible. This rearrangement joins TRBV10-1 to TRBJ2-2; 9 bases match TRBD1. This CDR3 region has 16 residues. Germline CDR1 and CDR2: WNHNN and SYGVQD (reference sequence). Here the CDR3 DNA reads TGCACCAGCAGTCCCGGGACAGGGATTGGCACCGGGGAGCTGTTTTTT. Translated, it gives CTSSPGTGIGTGELFF.

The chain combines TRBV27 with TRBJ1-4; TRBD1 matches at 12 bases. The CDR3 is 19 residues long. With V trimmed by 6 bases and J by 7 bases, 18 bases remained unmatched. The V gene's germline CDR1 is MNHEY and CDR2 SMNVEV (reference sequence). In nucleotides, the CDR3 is TGTGCCAGCAGCCGGGGGAGGAGGGGACAGGGGGCGCAAAGTGAAAAACTGTTTTTT. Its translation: CASSRGRRGQGAQSEKLFF.

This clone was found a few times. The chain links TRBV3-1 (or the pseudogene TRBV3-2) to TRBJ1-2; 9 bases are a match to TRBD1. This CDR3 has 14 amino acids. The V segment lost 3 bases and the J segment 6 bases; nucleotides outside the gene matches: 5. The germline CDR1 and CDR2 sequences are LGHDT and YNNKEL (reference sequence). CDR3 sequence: CASSHSGTGNGYTF. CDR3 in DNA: TGTGCCAGCAGCCACTCCGGGACAGGGAATGGCTACACCTTC.

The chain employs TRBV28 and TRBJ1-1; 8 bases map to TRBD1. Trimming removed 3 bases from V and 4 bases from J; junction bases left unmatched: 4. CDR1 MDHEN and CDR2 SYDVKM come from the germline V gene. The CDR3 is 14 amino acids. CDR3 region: CASSFRGRGTEAFF. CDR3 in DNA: TGTGCCAGCAGTTTCAGGGGGCGAGGCACTGAAGCTTTCTTT.